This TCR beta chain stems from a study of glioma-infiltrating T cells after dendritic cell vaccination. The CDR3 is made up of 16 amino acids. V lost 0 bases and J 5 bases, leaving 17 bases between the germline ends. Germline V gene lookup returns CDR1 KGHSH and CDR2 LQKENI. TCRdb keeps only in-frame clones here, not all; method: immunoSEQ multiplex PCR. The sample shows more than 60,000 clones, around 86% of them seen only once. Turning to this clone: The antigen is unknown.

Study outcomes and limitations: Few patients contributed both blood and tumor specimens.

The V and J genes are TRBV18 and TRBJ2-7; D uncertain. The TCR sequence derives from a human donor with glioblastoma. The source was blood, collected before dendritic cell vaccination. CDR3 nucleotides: TGTGCCAGCTCACCACCGGGCCCCAGTTTATTGAACGAGCAGTACTTC. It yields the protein CASSPPGPSLLNEQYF. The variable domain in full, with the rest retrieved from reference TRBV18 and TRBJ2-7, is NAGVMQNPRHLVRRRGQEARLRCSPMKGHSHVYWYRQLPEEGLKFMVYLQKENIIDESGMPKERFSAEFPKEGPSILRIQQVVRGDSAAYFCASSPPGPSLLNEQYFGPGTRLTVT.